Shown below are 21 T cell receptor beta chains from a single sample sequenced in a study of quantifying T cell responses using KT2 cells. Overall study: RNA was reverse transcribed with TCR alpha and beta constant-region primers.

A single-stranded UMI oligo with SP2 sequence was ligated to cDNA 3' ends. An equimolar mix of RC1.1 and RC1.2 primed the beta chain across TRBC1 and TRBC2. TCRdb reprocessed the UMI-ligation and nested PCR reads with MiXCR, giving one entry per CDR3 protein. Altogether 40,000 to 50,000 distinct CDR3 sequences are present, over 15% being singletons, with the ten largest covering 40% to 55%. Sequencing was performed on PBMCs spiked with cells of the T cell clone KT2. Receptors were obtained from a human donor.

V gene TRBV5-1 combines with J gene TRBJ2-3; 9 bases agree with TRBD2. V shed 2 bases, J shed 1 base, and the junction held 8 bases outside the gene matches. The CDR3 has 17 residues. Germline V gene data show CDR1 as SGHRS and CDR2 as YFSETQ. The CDR3 region has the DNA TGCGCCAGCAGCTTATTTTCGGCTAGCGGGGGCACAGATACGCAGTATTTT. Its translation: CASSLFSASGGTDTQYF.

This clonotype has more than one count but fewer than ten. The chain recombines TRBV7-2 with TRBJ2-3; no firm D call. Germline V gene lookup returns CDR1 SGHTA and CDR2 FQGNSA. This CDR3 has 12 residues. The ends were cut back, 5 bases at V and 2 bases at J, with 5 bases in the middle. CDR3 sequence (DNA): TGTGCCAGCAGCCCATTCACAGATACGCAGTATTTT. Translating gives CASSPFTDTQYF.

This sequence joins TRBV14 and TRBJ1-4; D is possibly TRBD1 (6 bases). The ends were cut back, 3 bases at V and 4 bases at J, with 12 bases in the middle. Germline V CDR1 and CDR2: SGHDN, FVKESK. This CDR3 is built from 15 residues. The CDR3: CASSQSQGLNEKLFF. The CDR3 bases are TGTGCCAGCAGCCAGTCTCAGGGGCTTAATGAAAAACTGTTTTTT.

This clonotype showed up many times. The chain joins TRBV7-3 to TRBJ2-5, with D possibly TRBD1 on 5 matching bases. The CDR3 runs 13 residues. V lost 5 bases and J 3 bases, leaving 10 bases between the germline ends. CDR1 and CDR2 from the germline V gene are SGHTA and FQGTGA. Written as DNA, the CDR3 is TGTGCCAGCAGCCCCCAGACAGAAGAGACCCAGTACTTC. It is translated as CASSPQTEETQYF.

V is TRBV2 and J is TRBJ2-1; TRBD2 aligns across 8 bases. CDR3 size: 12 residues. After removal of 7 bases from V and 15 bases from J, the junction contained 11 bases not matched to a gene. Germline V gene data show CDR1 as SNHLY and CDR2 as FYNNEI. The CDR3, as DNA: TGTGCCAGCACCGCGGATGGCGGGAGGAGGTTCTTC. Protein product: CASTADGGRRFF.

This chain links TRBV6-1 with TRBJ2-6, with D uncertain. This CDR3 is 12 amino acids long. Trimming shortened V by 8 bases and J by 0 bases, and 2 bases separated the two germline ends. Germline CDR1 MNHNS, CDR2 SASEGT. The CDR3 here is CASHSGANVLTF. CDR3 coding DNA: TGTGCCAGCCACTCTGGGGCCAACGTCCTGACTTTC.

CDR3 sequence reads: CASSLRGTGANVLTF. The CDR3 DNA reads as TGTGCCAGCAGTTTAAGGGGGACCGGGGCCAACGTCCTGACTTTC. The chain carries TRBV27 and TRBJ2-6, with D possibly being TRBD1 (6 bases). V was clipped by 2 bases and J by 4 bases, with 9 bases between them. Germline CDR1 and CDR2: MNHEY and SMNVEV (reference sequence). The CDR3 loop spans 15 amino acids.

The rearrangement uses TRBV11-2 and TRBJ1-4; D gene unclear. The germline CDR1 and CDR2 sequences are SGHAT and FQNNGV. V shed 3 bases and J shed 1 base, with 9 bases lying between them. This CDR3 is 15 amino acids long. CDR3 protein: CASSFVAGTNEKLFF. CDR3 nucleotide sequence: TGTGCCAGCAGCTTCGTCGCGGGAACTAATGAAAAACTGTTTTTT.

The J gene is TRBJ1-5, the V gene TRBV3-1, with 7 positions matching TRBD1. The CDR3 has 12 residues. Germline values: CDR1 LGHDT, CDR2 YNNKEL (reference sequence). J lost 12 bases, V lost 3 bases, and 5 bases had no gene match. DNA of the CDR3: TGTGCCAGCAGCCAGAGTCAGGGGGGCCAGCATTTT. This translates into CASSQSQGGQHF.

The J gene is TRBJ2-7, the V gene TRBV20-1; 8 bases match TRBD1. Germline V gene data show CDR1 as DFQATT and CDR2 as SNEGSKA (reference sequence). V trimming: 4 bases; J trimming: 1 base; junction bases outside the gene matches: 3. The CDR3 totals 13 residues. The CDR3 DNA sequence: TGCAGTGCTAATAGACAGGGGTCCTACGAGCAGTACTTC. Its protein product is CSANRQGSYEQYF.

The V call is TRBV7-9, the J call TRBJ2-5; tentative D call: TRBD2 (5 bases). The ends were cut back, 7 bases at V and 5 bases at J, with 11 bases in the middle. Germline assignment: CDR1 SEHNR and CDR2 FQNEAQ (reference sequence). CDR3 length: 12 amino acids. The CDR3 DNA sequence: TGTGCCAGCACCGACCAGCGGGAGACCCAGTACTTC. Residues: CASTDQRETQYF.

The table lists this clonotype with many counts. The gene calls are TRBV7-8 and TRBJ2-3, with D hard to call. The CDR3 contains 14 residues. Germline V CDR1 and CDR2: SGHVS, FQNEAQ. Trimming took off 4 bases at V and 0 bases at J, with 8 bases between the two ends. The CDR3 is CASSSWYSTDTQYF. DNA of the CDR3: TGTGCCAGCAGCTCCTGGTATAGCACAGATACGCAGTATTTT. The whole variable domain, filled in from reference TRBV7-8 and TRBJ2-3, reads GAGVSQSPRYKVAKRGQDVALRCDPISGHVSLFWYQQALGQGPEFLTYFQNEAQLDKSGLPSDRFFAERPEGSVSTLKIQRTQQEDSAVYLCASSSWYSTDTQYFGPGTRLTVL.

The genes are TRBV2 and TRBJ2-3; 7 positions agree with TRBD2. The CDR3 runs to 15 residues. The V gene end was trimmed by 6 bases and the J gene end by 0 bases; junction bases not matched to a gene: 6. Germline lookup yields CDR1 SNHLY and CDR2 FYNNEI. CDR3 residues: CASRSQRGSTDTQYF. CDR3 DNA: TGTGCCAGCAGATCTCAGCGGGGCAGCACAGATACGCAGTATTTT.

The chain combines TRBV29-1 with TRBJ2-3; 7 positions agree with TRBD2. The CDR3 spans 14 residues. CDR1 is SQVTM and CDR2 is ANQGSEA in the germline V gene. The CDR3 loop is CSALPSGVADTQYF. The CDR3 DNA reads TGCAGTGCCCTACCCAGCGGGGTGGCAGATACGCAGTATTTT.

The CDR3 DNA sequence: TGTGCCAGCAGCCAAAGGGAAGTTGACACCGGGGAGCTGTTTTTT. Its protein is CASSQREVDTGELFF. This chain links TRBV4-2 with TRBJ2-2; no clear D gene. V gave up 2 bases and J gave up 3 bases, with 10 bases separating them. CDR1 and CDR2 (germline): LGHNA, YNFKEQ. The CDR3 extends over 15 amino acids.

The chain is built from TRBV30 and TRBJ2-1, with 7 bases fitting TRBD1. The germline V gene encodes CDR1 GTSNPN and CDR2 SVGIG (reference sequence). J lost 5 bases, V lost 8 bases, and 15 bases had no gene match. The CDR3 has 15 amino acids. The CDR3 reads CAGTFQGEPNNEQFF. CDR3 coding DNA: TGTGCCGGCACCTTCCAGGGGGAGCCCAACAATGAGCAGTTCTTC. The full variable domain, in which reference TRBV30 and TRBJ2-1 provide the parts outside the CDR3, is SQTIHQWPATLVQPVGSPLSLECTVEGTSNPNLYWYRQAAGRGLQLLFYSVGIGQISSEVPQNLSASRPQDRQFILSSKKLLLSDSGFYLCAGTFQGEPNNEQFFGPGTRLTVL.

The gene calls are TRBV4-1 and TRBJ2-5, with 16 bases aligning to TRBD2. CDR1 is MGHRA, CDR2 YSYEKL, per germline. V dropped 5 bases and J dropped 4; count of bases not matched to a gene: 13. The CDR3 is 19 amino acids. The CDR3 loop reads CASSSPGLAGGPDRETQYF. In DNA form, the CDR3 reads TGCGCCAGCAGCTCACCGGGACTAGCGGGAGGGCCGGACAGAGAGACCCAGTACTTC.

A remark on this clonotype: The junction and the germline gene differ at one end; a read error may be behind it. The CDR3 DNA sequence: TGTGAAAGAAGTTACCCGCAAGGCGAGGGGGTAGAGAACCAGTACTTC. Translation gives CERSYPQGEGVENQYF. The V gene is TRBV6-5, the J gene TRBJ2-5, with D perhaps TRBD1 (6 bases). Germline V gene data show CDR1 as MNHEY and CDR2 as SVGAGI. This CDR3 contains 16 residues.

This clonotype was counted ten times or more. The rearrangement joins TRBV2 to TRBJ1-1, with D uncertain. Trimming took 5 bases from V and 2 from J, leaving 3 bases between them. CDR1 SNHLY and CDR2 FYNNEI come from the germline V gene. The CDR3 loop spans 11 amino acids. Written as DNA, the CDR3 is TGTGCCAGCAGTCTTAACACTGAAGCTTTCTTT. Its protein is CASSLNTEAFF.

There are a few counts of this clonotype. The V and J genes are TRBV20-1 and TRBJ2-7, with D perhaps given as TRBD1 or TRBD2 (5 bases each). CDR1 is DFQATT and CDR2 is SNEGSKA in the germline V gene (reference sequence). Trimming stripped 7 bases from V and 2 bases from J, with 12 bases between. The CDR3 extends over 12 amino acids. The CDR3 protein is CSGTGRTYEQYF. The CDR3, as DNA: TGCAGTGGTACGGGACGTACCTACGAGCAGTACTTC.

This clonotype appeared a few times. The chain has TRBV11-2 and TRBJ2-1, with D perhaps TRBD1 (7 bases). The CDR3 loop spans 15 amino acids. Trimming shortened V by 0 bases and J by 4 bases, and 10 bases separated the two germline ends. The germline V gene encodes CDR1 SGHAT and CDR2 FQNNGV. Here the CDR3 reads CASSLDSGGYNEQFF. In DNA, the CDR3 is TGTGCCAGCAGCTTAGACTCAGGGGGGTACAATGAGCAGTTCTTC.